This TCR beta chain was retrieved from a study of shared clonotypes between healthy human individuals. Germline assignment: CDR1 LGHNA and CDR2 YNFKEQ. This CDR3 is built from 17 residues. V gave up 5 bases and J gave up 2 bases, with 19 bases separating them. A deep-level run was used for the assay. Profiling relied on immunoSEQ multiplex PCR, and the TCRdb table lists in-frame clones only, not all of them. The repertoire consists of 1,400,000 or so clones, with about 98.5% occurring once and the leading ten covering approximately 0.4%. This clone came up once. The sequenced sample was naive CD4+ T cells sorted from blood. Indicated subset: CD45RA+ positively selected. V gene TRBV4-2 combines with J gene TRBJ2-1; possible D gene TRBD1, 6 bases. The receptor's source is a man aged 25 to 45 in good health. The CDR3 protein is CASSSQTGAFTYNEQFF. As DNA, the CDR3 is TGTGCCAGCAGCTCTCAGACAGGAGCCTTCACCTACAATGAGCAGTTCTTC.